The clone carrying this T cell receptor (beta chain) has at least ten counts. The target antigen is unknown. This entry comes from a study of T-cell memory formation after mild COVID-19. Study overall: TCR clusters showed largely donor specificity.

The ends were cut back, 5 bases at V and 0 bases at J, with 11 bases in the middle. The CDR3 totals 15 residues. The germline V gene has CDR1 MGHRA and CDR2 YSYEKL. Study-wide results and caveats: Cross-reactive memory appears to have joined, as suggested by some responding clones showing up in pre-infection memory. Those CD4+ clones that contracted were mainly in CM and EM (CD8+ ones in EMRA). Among clones peaking at day 37 in the second wave, SARS-CoV-2 specificity remained unconfirmed.

A single record per CDR3 protein comes from TCRdb applying MiXCR to the 5' RACE reads. The table records fewer than 400,000 distinct CDR3 sequences, approximately 15% of them present only once. The V call is TRBV4-1, the J call TRBJ1-5; D perhaps matches TRBD1 (5 bases). This TCR was recovered from a man aged 18 to 29 who had mild COVID-19 (a few samples of this study predate the infection). Cell type and time point are not known. Material for sequencing was PBMCs or a T cell subset sorted from them (not recorded which). The CDR3 sequence: CASSVRGVSNQPQHF. The DNA of the CDR3 is TGCGCCAGCAGCGTCCGAGGGGTTAGCAATCAGCCCCAGCATTTT.